This passage covers 19 T cell receptor beta chains from one sample sequenced in a study of control samples from healthy donors and cancer patients (TCRdb year 2020). The protocol used for the library was the immunoSEQ multiplex PCR assay. Here the immuneACCESS table is served through TCRdb, limited to in-frame sequences with V and J called. Missing clones are a known gap in these copies; in checked studies unresolved V genes cover under half, and the rest lacks a known reason. A total of approximately 87,000 clones appear in this sample, about nine tenths of them only once. Together, the top ten hold approximately 15% of the sample. The specimen was blood. Every receptor here comes from a man in his fifties or sixties in good health.

J is TRBJ1-6 and V is TRBV5-8; D is possibly TRBD1 (6 bases). The CDR3 has 13 amino acids. With 3 bases removed from V and 14 bases from J, the gap between germline ends came to 15 bases. Germline loops: CDR1 SGHTS, CDR2 YDEGEE. CDR3 sequence reads: CASSWGEGVSLHF. The DNA of the CDR3 is TGTGCCAGCAGCTGGGGGGAGGGGGTTTCCCTCCACTTT. The variable domain in full, completed from reference TRBV5-8 and TRBJ1-6, reads EAGVTQSPTHLIKTRGQQATLRCSPISGHTSVYWYQQALGLGLQFLLWYDEGEERNRGNFPPRFSGRQFPNYSSELNVNALELEDSALYLCASSWGEGVSLHFGNGTRLTVT.

J is TRBJ1-1 and V is TRBV19, with TRBD1 as a possible D gene (6 bases). The germline V gene has CDR1 LNHDA and CDR2 SQIVND (reference sequence). The CDR3 totals 16 residues. V was shortened by 6 bases and J by 0 bases, with 17 bases between the two germline ends. CDR3 in amino acids: CASRNRVGVMNTEAFF. The CDR3 bases are TGTGCCAGTAGAAACAGGGTCGGGGTGATGAACACTGAAGCTTTCTTT.

V usage is TRBV27 and J usage is TRBJ2-7; 9 bases map to TRBD1. Trimming at V came to 6 bases and at J to 5 bases, leaving 11 bases not matched to a gene. This CDR3 has 15 residues. Germline-derived CDR1 and CDR2 are MNHEY and SMNVEV (reference sequence). The CDR3 spells CASSLSGTGINEQYF. Here the CDR3 DNA reads TGTGCCAGCAGCCTGTCGGGGACAGGGATCAACGAGCAGTACTTC.

V gene TRBV12-3 or TRBV12-4 combines with J gene TRBJ1-2; D unclear. This CDR3 has 12 residues. Trimming cost V 3 bases and J 7 bases, with 9 bases left between them. The CDR3 spells CASSFETVGYTF. In DNA, the CDR3 is TGTGCCAGCAGTTTTGAAACAGTTGGCTACACCTTC.

This rearrangement joins TRBV2 to TRBJ2-3; 15 nucleotides line up with TRBD2. Germline V gene data show CDR1 as SNHLY and CDR2 as FYNNEI. The trim removed 6 bases at V and 1 base at J, leaving 2 bases unmatched. CDR3 size: 16 residues. The CDR3 coding sequence is TGTGCCAGCAGGCGGACTAGCGGGGGGGGCACAGATACGCAGTATTTT. It codes for CASRRTSGGGTDTQYF.

The sample holds a few counts of this clone. The chain uses TRBV13 and TRBJ1-1; unclear D gene. CDR3 size: 15 residues. The V gene lost 0 bases and the J gene lost 4 bases, with 12 bases spanning the gap. Germline CDR1 reads PRHDT; CDR2 reads FYEKMQ (reference sequence). The CDR3 sequence: CASSLGRARGTEAFF. DNA of the CDR3: TGTGCCAGCAGCTTAGGGAGGGCGCGGGGCACTGAAGCTTTCTTT.

This chain uses TRBV6-5 with TRBJ1-1, with a possible D match to TRBD1 (5 bases). Looked up from germline, CDR1 is MNHEY and CDR2 is SVGAGI. V was trimmed by 2 bases and J by 1 base, leaving 11 bases between them. The CDR3 is made up of 15 amino acids. CDR3 loop: CASSYAGRTNTEAFF. The CDR3 bases are TGTGCCAGCAGTTACGCGGGACGGACGAACACTGAAGCTTTCTTT.

The genes are TRBV11-2 and TRBJ1-1; 10 positions match TRBD1. V shed 4 bases, J shed 6 bases, and the junction held 2 bases outside the gene matches. The CDR3 length is 13 residues. CDR1 and CDR2 from the germline V gene are SGHAT and FQNNGV. The CDR3 DNA reads TGTGCCAGCAGCTCCGGGACAGGGGCTGAAGCTTTCTTT. Amino acids: CASSSGTGAEAFF.

This rearrangement joins TRBV7-9 to TRBJ2-3; TRBD2 is a possible D gene (6 bases). CDR1 is SEHNR, CDR2 FQNEAQ, per germline (reference sequence). This CDR3 is built from 16 residues. Trimming took 5 bases from V and 0 from J, leaving 15 bases between them. Written as DNA, the CDR3 is TGTGCCAGCAGCCCTCTATCCGGGACTAGCACAGATACGCAGTATTTT. The encoded protein is CASSPLSGTSTDTQYF. The variable domain in full, completed from reference TRBV7-9 and TRBJ2-3, reads DTGVSQNPRHKITKRGQNVTFRCDPISEHNRLYWYRQTLGQGPEFLTYFQNEAQLEKSRLLSDRFSAERPKGSFSTLEIQRTEQGDSAMYLCASSPLSGTSTDTQYFGPGTRLTVL.

The V and J genes are TRBV3-1 (or the pseudogene TRBV3-2) and TRBJ2-1, with TRBD2 matching over 10 bases. This CDR3 is 16 amino acids long. V gave up 1 base and J gave up 6 bases; unmatched junction bases: 6. CDR1 is LGHDT and CDR2 is YNNKEL in the germline V gene (reference sequence). CDR3 sequence (DNA): TGTGCCAGCAGCCAAGGTACCCTAGCGGGGGCCAATGAGCAGTTCTTC. Encoded protein: CASSQGTLAGANEQFF.

V gene TRBV19 combines with J gene TRBJ1-2, with 12 bases that match TRBD1. Germline CDR1 reads LNHDA; CDR2 reads SQIVND (reference sequence). V lost 3 bases and J lost 7; bases outside the gene matches: 9. The CDR3 extends over 16 amino acids. The CDR3 sequence is CASSIAGTGGAVGYTF. CDR3 DNA: TGTGCCAGTAGTATCGCCGGGACAGGGGGCGCTGTTGGCTACACCTTC.

The V call is TRBV11-2, the J call TRBJ1-2; tentative D call: TRBD1 (5 bases). V dropped 3 bases and J dropped 4 bases, with 15 bases sitting between them. The CDR3 consists of 15 residues. Germline V lookup: CDR1 SGHAT, CDR2 FQNNGV. The CDR3 coding sequence is TGTGCCAGCAGCTTGGATGGGGGAACGGGCTATGGCTACACCTTC. Translated, it gives CASSLDGGTGYGYTF.

In DNA form, the CDR3 reads TGTGCCAGCAGCCCGGCCATAGCAGGGGAGAAATATGGCTACACCTTC. As protein: CASSPAIAGEKYGYTF. V gene TRBV5-6 combines with J gene TRBJ1-2, with a weak D call TRBD1 (6 bases). V shed 4 bases and J shed 5 bases, with 21 bases lying between them. The CDR3 totals 16 residues. Germline assignment: CDR1 SGHDT and CDR2 YYEEEE.

The rearrangement joins TRBV7-9 to TRBJ2-5; D is possibly TRBD1 (6 bases). Germline assignment: CDR1 SEHNR and CDR2 FQNEAQ (reference sequence). With 5 bases removed from V and 1 base from J, the gap between germline ends came to 11 bases. This CDR3 is 14 amino acids long. CDR3 amino acids: CASSATGIQETQYF. CDR3 DNA: TGTGCCAGCAGCGCAACAGGGATCCAAGAGACCCAGTACTTC. The full variable domain, rest sourced from reference TRBV7-9 and TRBJ2-5, is DTGVSQNPRHKITKRGQNVTFRCDPISEHNRLYWYRQTLGQGPEFLTYFQNEAQLEKSRLLSDRFSAERPKGSFSTLEIQRTEQGDSAMYLCASSATGIQETQYFGPGTRLLVL.

This CDR3 reads CATSDGRLAGANVLTF. CDR3 nucleotide sequence: TGTGCCACCAGTGATGGGCGACTGGCTGGGGCCAACGTCCTGACTTTC. This chain connects TRBV24-1 to TRBJ2-6; unclear D gene. The germline V gene has CDR1 KGHDR and CDR2 SFDVKD. CDR3 length equals 16 residues. V was clipped by 3 bases and J by 2 bases, with 10 bases between them.

V gene TRBV19 combines with J gene TRBJ1-4; no reliable D call. Trimming shortened V by 2 bases and J by 5 bases, and 6 bases separated the two germline ends. Per the germline V gene, CDR1 is LNHDA and CDR2 is SQIVND (reference sequence). The CDR3 contains 13 residues. The CDR3 loop reads CASSIRSNEKLFF. CDR3 in DNA: TGTGCCAGTAGTATAAGATCAAATGAAAAACTGTTTTTT.

In DNA form, the CDR3 reads TGCGCCAGCAGCTTACAGGGCGTCGGTGGCACCGGGGAGCTGTTTTTT. Translation gives CASSLQGVGGTGELFF. V and J are TRBV5-1 and TRBJ2-2, with D possibly TRBD1 on 6 matching bases. The ends were cut back, 2 bases at V and 4 bases at J, with 15 bases in the middle. The CDR3 contains 16 residues. The germline CDR1 and CDR2 sequences are SGHRS and YFSETQ.

The chain joins TRBV18 to TRBJ2-7; TRBD2 matches 8 bases. The CDR3 runs 15 residues. J gave up 4 bases and V 0 bases, and 5 bases lay outside the gene matches. CDR1 KGHSH and CDR2 LQKENI come from the germline V gene. CDR3 sequence: CASSPPAGGGYEQYF. Written as DNA, the CDR3 is TGTGCCAGCTCACCACCGGCGGGGGGAGGGTACGAGCAGTACTTC.

The chain combines TRBV12-5 with TRBJ1-5; D may be TRBD1 (5 bases). The CDR3 is made up of 16 amino acids. V shed 3 bases and J shed 1 base, with 13 bases lying between them. Germline values: CDR1 LGHNT, CDR2 FRNRAP. The CDR3 nucleotides read TGTGCTAGTGGTTTCGACGACAGACCCAGCAATCAGCCCCAGCATTTT. It encodes CASGFDDRPSNQPQHF.